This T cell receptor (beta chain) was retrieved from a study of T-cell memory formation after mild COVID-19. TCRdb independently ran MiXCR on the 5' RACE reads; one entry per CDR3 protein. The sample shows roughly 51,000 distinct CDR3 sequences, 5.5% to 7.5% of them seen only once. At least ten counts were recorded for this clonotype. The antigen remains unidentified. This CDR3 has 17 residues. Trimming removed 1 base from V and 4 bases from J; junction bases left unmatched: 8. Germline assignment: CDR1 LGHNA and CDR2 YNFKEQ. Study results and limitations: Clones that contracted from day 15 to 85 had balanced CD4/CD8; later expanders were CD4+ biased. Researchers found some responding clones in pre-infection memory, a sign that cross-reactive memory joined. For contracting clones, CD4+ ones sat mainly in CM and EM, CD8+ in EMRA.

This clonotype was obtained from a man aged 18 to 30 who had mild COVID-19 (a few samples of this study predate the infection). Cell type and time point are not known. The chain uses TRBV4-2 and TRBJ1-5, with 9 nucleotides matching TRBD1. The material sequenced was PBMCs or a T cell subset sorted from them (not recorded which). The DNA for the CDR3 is TGTGCCAGCAGCCAAGGGCTAGCGACAGGGGGTAATCAGCCCCAGCATTTT. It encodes CASSQGLATGGNQPQHF.